This entry concerns a single T cell receptor beta chain. The antigen remains unidentified. Trimming at V came to 6 bases and at J to 3 bases, leaving 5 bases not matched to a gene. Germline assignment: CDR1 SNHLY and CDR2 FYNNEI. The length of the CDR3 is 14 residues. This table comes from immunoSEQ multiplex PCR, and its TCRdb copy is limited to in-frame clones, with some not included. The data show 200,000 to 250,000 clones, 70% to 90% seen once. This specimen belongs to a study of Ad26.COV2.S vaccination and SARS-CoV-2 variants. Points from the study as a whole: Once vaccination had occurred, spike-specific CD8+ and CD4+ T cell responses reportedly showed substantial breadth.

Regarding treatment: roughly 18 received Ad26.COV2.S at low or high dose, single or two shots; a few received placebo; per-sample allocation not given. Sampling occurred on day 63 after the first vaccine or placebo injection. This sequence was found in a person aged 18 to 59 who received the Ad26.COV2.S COVID-19 vaccine or a placebo. This specimen was peripheral blood, taken in a trial of Ad26.COV2.S vaccine versus placebo. V gene TRBV2 combines with J gene TRBJ2-5, with 9 positions matching TRBD2. For the CDR3, the DNA is TGTGCCAGCAGGGCGACTAGCGGAGAAGAGACCCAGTACTTC. The encoded protein is CASRATSGEETQYF. The full variable domain, rest sourced from reference TRBV2 and TRBJ2-5, is EPEVTQTPSHQVTQMGQEVILRCVPISNHLYFYWYRQILGQKVEFLVSFYNNEISEKSEIFDDQFSVERPDGSNFTLKIRSTKLEDSAMYFCASRATSGEETQYFGPGTRLLVL.